Following are 17 T cell receptor beta chains from one sample sequenced in a study of T cells expressing NK-cell markers (dated by TCRdb to 2020 to 2021). Receptors were amplified or captured by 5' RACE. Sequencing was carried out with an Illumina HiSeq 2000. Reads reprocessed by TCRdb are summarized as one entry per CDR3 protein sequence, and DNA is absent. The sample table holds 200,000 to 300,000 distinct CDR3 sequences. The biggest ten clones account for 4% to 4.5% of the sample. The sample was blood T cells: a sorted CD56 or NKG2C T cell subset, CD4+ or CD8+ T cells, or bulk PBMC T cells (not recorded which). The receptors originated from a woman between 18 and 70 years old in good health.

This chain's CDR3 is CASSTKRQDNSGNTIYF. The rearrangement links TRBV7-2 to TRBJ1-3; TCRdb's assignment of TRBD1 cannot be checked, as there is no DNA. The CDR3 covers 17 residues. Germline CDR1 SGHTA, CDR2 FQGNSA.

The chain is built from TRBV12-3 or TRBV12-4 and TRBJ2-7; lacking DNA, the TRBD1 call made by TCRdb goes unchecked. The CDR3 runs 15 residues. CDR3 protein: CASSRSGTGGYEQYF.

The gene calls are TRBV14 and TRBJ2-3; the TRBD2 assignment by TCRdb is unverifiable without DNA. Germline CDR1 and CDR2: SGHDN and FVKESK. The CDR3 has 13 residues. The CDR3 is CASSPSGRGAQYF.

The V and J genes are TRBV20-1 and TRBJ2-4; TCRdb's D gene call, TRBD2, goes unchecked for lack of DNA. The CDR3 totals 14 residues. Germline CDR1 is DFQATT and CDR2 is SNEGSKA (reference sequence). The CDR3 reads CSAPGTSGAHSQYF.

The V call is TRBV12-3 or TRBV12-4, the J call TRBJ1-6; TCRdb lists TRBD1, though no DNA is available to test this call. The CDR3 is 14 residues long. CDR3 in amino acids: CASSRDGHHSPLHF.

The V gene is TRBV20-1, the J gene TRBJ1-2. The CDR3 consists of 12 residues. The germline V gene encodes CDR1 DFQATT and CDR2 SNEGSKA (reference sequence). The CDR3 is CSVLRANYGYTF.

The chain uses TRBV6-1 and TRBJ1-4; TCRdb returns TRBD1, unconfirmable since there is no DNA. CDR1 is MNHNS and CDR2 is SASEGT in the germline V gene. The length of the CDR3 is 14 residues. CDR3: CASSSLGANEKLFF.

The rearrangement uses TRBV5-1 and TRBJ2-1; TCRdb indicates TRBD2, and absent DNA this call remains unverified. Germline-derived CDR1 and CDR2 are SGHRS and YFSETQ. This CDR3 region has 18 residues. The CDR3 sequence: CASSLAIVLGLAGDEQFF.

The chain carries TRBV11-2 and TRBJ1-2; TCRdb proposes TRBD1, but this gene call is untestable without DNA. This CDR3 has 18 amino acids. CDR1 is SGHAT, CDR2 FQNNGV, per germline. CDR3 protein: CASSLEGTGSNLNYGYTF. Filled out from reference TRBV11-2 and TRBJ1-2, the complete variable domain reads EAGVAQSPRYKIIEKRQSVAFWCNPISGHATLYWYQQILGQGPKLLIQFQNNGVVDDSQLPKDRFSAERLKGVDSTLKIQPAKLEDSAVYLCASSLEGTGSNLNYGYTFGSGTRLTVV.

V gene TRBV6-5 combines with J gene TRBJ2-5. This CDR3 is built from 11 residues. From germline, CDR1 is MNHEY and CDR2 SVGAGI. The CDR3 loop reads CASSAWGTQYF.

The gene calls are TRBV20-1 and TRBJ1-5; TCRdb's D gene call, TRBD1, goes unchecked for lack of DNA. CDR3 length equals 16 residues. Germline V gene data show CDR1 as DFQATT and CDR2 as SNEGSKA (reference sequence). The CDR3 sequence: CSARGEGQGGNQPQHF.

This chain links TRBV29-1 with TRBJ1-1. CDR3 length equals 14 residues. From germline, CDR1 is SQVTM and CDR2 ANQGSEA. This chain's CDR3 is CSPQSGAMVTEAFF.

This chain uses TRBV5-6 with TRBJ2-7; TCRdb returns TRBD1, unconfirmable since there is no DNA. The CDR3 runs to 16 residues. CDR1 is SGHDT and CDR2 is YYEEEE in the germline V gene. CDR3: CASSSRRTGLSYEQYF.

The J gene is TRBJ1-5, the V gene TRBV28; with no DNA, the TCRdb D assignment of TRBD1 cannot be verified. The CDR3 has 14 amino acids. Germline CDR1 MDHEN, CDR2 SYDVKM. CDR3 sequence reads: CASRPGSADQPQHF.

The chain recombines TRBV6-1 with TRBJ1-5. CDR3 length: 14 amino acids. The V gene's germline CDR1 is MNHNS and CDR2 SASEGT. The CDR3 here is CASSLRSSNQPQHF.

The rearrangement joins TRBV7-6 to TRBJ2-2; TCRdb's assignment of TRBD1 cannot be checked, as there is no DNA. CDR3 size: 18 residues. CDR1 is SGHVS and CDR2 is FNYEAQ in the germline V gene. The CDR3 sequence: CASSSITLTGADTGELFF. Looking up the rest from reference TRBV7-6 and TRBJ2-2 gives the full variable domain: GAGVSQSPRYKVTKRGQDVALRCDPISGHVSLYWYRQALGQGPEFLTYFNYEAQQDKSGLPNDRFSAERPEGSISTLTIQRTEQRDSAMYRCASSSITLTGADTGELFFGEGSRLTVL.

V and J are TRBV4-3 and TRBJ2-1; TCRdb designates TRBD2, a call that cannot be tested without DNA. The CDR3 spans 18 residues. The germline V gene has CDR1 LGHNA and CDR2 YSLEER. This CDR3 is CASSQGLTLAGPRNEQFF.